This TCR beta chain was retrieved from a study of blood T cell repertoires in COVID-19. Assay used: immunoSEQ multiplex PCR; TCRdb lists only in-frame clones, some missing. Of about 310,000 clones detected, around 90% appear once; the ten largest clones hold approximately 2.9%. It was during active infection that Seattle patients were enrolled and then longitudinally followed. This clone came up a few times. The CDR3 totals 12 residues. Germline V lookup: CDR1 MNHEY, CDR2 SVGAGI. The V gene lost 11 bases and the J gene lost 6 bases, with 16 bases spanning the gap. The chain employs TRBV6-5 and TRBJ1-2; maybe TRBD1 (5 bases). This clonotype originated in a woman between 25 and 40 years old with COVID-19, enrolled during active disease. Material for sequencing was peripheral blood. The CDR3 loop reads CAGNRGSDGYTF. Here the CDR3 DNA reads TGTGCCGGAAATAGGGGTTCGGATGGCTACACCTTC.